This TCR beta chain was sequenced in a study of T-cell memory formation after mild COVID-19. Study-level information: The study found TCR clusters largely donor specific.

This clonotype was detected only a few times. The antigen is not known. A single record per CDR3 protein comes from TCRdb applying MiXCR to the 5' RACE reads. The sample contains more than 250,000 distinct CDR3 sequences, 18% of which appear only once. This CDR3 contains 14 residues. Looked up from germline, CDR1 is SGHRS and CDR2 is YFSETQ. Trimming at V came to 3 bases and at J to 4 bases, leaving 3 bases not matched to a gene. Study-level results: For contracting clones, CD4+ ones sat mainly in CM and EM, CD8+ in EMRA. The authors did not confirm SARS-CoV-2 specificity of second-wave clones peaking day 37.

Material for sequencing was PBMCs or a T cell subset sorted from them (not recorded which). This TCR was sampled from a man aged 18 to 29 who had mild COVID-19 (a few samples of this study predate the infection). Cell type and time point are not known. V usage is TRBV5-1 and J usage is TRBJ1-2; 10 nucleotides match TRBD1. CDR3 amino acids: CASSSDRGIYGYTF. CDR3 DNA sequence: TGCGCCAGCAGCTCGGACAGGGGGATCTATGGCTACACCTTC.